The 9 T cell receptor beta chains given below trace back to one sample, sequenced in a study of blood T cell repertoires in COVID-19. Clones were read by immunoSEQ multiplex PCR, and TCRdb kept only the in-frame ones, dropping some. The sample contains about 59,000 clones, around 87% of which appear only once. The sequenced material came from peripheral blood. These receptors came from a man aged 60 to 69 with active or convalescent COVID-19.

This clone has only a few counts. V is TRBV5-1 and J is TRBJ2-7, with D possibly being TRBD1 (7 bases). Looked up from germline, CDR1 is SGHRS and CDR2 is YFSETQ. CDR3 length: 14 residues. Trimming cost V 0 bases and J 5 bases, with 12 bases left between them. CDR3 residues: CASSLGGTEDEQYF. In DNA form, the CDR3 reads TGCGCCAGCAGCTTGGGCGGGACAGAGGACGAGCAGTACTTC.

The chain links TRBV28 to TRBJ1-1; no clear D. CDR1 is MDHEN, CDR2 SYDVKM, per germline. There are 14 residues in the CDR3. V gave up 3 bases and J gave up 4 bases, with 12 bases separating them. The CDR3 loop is CASSLVRRSTEAFF. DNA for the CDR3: TGTGCCAGCAGTTTGGTCCGGAGGTCCACTGAAGCTTTCTTT.

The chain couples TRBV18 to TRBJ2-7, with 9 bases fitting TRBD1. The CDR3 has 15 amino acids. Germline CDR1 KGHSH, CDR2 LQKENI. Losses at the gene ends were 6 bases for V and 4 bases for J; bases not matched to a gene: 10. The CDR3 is CASSPSGTGRYEQYF. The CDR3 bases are TGTGCCAGCTCCCCATCGGGGACAGGGCGATACGAGCAGTACTTC.

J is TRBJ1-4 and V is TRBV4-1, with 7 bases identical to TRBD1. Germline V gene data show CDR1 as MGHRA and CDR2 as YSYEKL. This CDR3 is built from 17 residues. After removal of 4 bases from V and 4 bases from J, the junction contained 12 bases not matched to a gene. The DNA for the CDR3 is TGCGCCAGCAGCCGAAAGACGACGGGGACAGTTAATGAAAAACTGTTTTTT. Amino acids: CASSRKTTGTVNEKLFF.

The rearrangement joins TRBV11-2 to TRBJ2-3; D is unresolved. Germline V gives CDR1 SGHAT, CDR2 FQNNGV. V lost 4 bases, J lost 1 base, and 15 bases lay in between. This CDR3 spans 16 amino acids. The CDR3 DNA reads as TGTGCCAGCAGCTCGGTCTACAAAACAGGCACAGATACGCAGTATTTT. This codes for CASSSVYKTGTDTQYF.

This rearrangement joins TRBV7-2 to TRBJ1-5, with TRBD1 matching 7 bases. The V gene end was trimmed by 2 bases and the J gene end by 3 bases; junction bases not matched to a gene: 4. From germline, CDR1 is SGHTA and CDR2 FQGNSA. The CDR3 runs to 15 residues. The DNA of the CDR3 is TGTGCCAGCAGCTTAAGCAGGGGGAACAATCAGCCCCAGCATTTT. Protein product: CASSLSRGNNQPQHF.

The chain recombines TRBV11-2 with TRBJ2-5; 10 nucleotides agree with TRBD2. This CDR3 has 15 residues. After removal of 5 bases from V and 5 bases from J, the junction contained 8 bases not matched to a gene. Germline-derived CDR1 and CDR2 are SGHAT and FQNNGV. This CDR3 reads CASSPAGGPWETQYF. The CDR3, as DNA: TGTGCCAGCAGCCCAGCGGGGGGGCCTTGGGAGACCCAGTACTTC.

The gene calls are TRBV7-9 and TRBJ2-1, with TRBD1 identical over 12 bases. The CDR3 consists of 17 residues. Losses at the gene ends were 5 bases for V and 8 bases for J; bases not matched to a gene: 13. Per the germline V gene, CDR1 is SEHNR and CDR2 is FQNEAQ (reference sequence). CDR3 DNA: TGTGCCAGCAGCAAAACGGGGACAGGGGGCGTAGGGGATGAGCAGTTCTTC. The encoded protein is CASSKTGTGGVGDEQFF.

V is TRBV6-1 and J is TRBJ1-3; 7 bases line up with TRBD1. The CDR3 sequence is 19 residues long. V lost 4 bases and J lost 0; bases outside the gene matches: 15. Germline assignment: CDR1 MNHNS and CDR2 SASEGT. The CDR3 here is CASSAKRSAGGLSGNTIYF. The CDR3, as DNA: TGTGCCAGCAGTGCCAAACGAAGTGCAGGGGGTCTCTCTGGAAACACCATATATTTT.